The subject of this entry is one T cell receptor (beta chain). Sequencing relied on a cDNA template that was reverse transcribed from extracted RNA. The data were produced by immunoSEQ multiplex PCR, yet TCRdb's version contains in-frame clones alone and is incomplete. Of 130,000 to 150,000 clones listed, 45% to 60% are singletons. The data derive from a study of CD8+ T cells in alopecia areata. The source of this sequence is a human donor with alopecia areata. The material sequenced was CD4+ T cells sorted from blood, taken at week 0.

The CDR3 sequence: CASSWARQETQYF. CDR3 sequence (DNA): TGTGCCAGCAGCTGGGCCAGACAAGAGACCCAGTACTTC. The chain links TRBV11-2 to TRBJ2-5; D gene uncertain. CDR3 length equals 13 residues. Trimming took 4 bases from V and 2 from J, leaving 8 bases between them. Per the germline V gene, CDR1 is SGHAT and CDR2 is FQNNGV. Complete variable domain (other parts from reference TRBV11-2 and TRBJ2-5): EAGVAQSPRYKIIEKRQSVAFWCNPISGHATLYWYQQILGQGPKLLIQFQNNGVVDDSQLPKDRFSAERLKGVDSTLKIQPAKLEDSAVYLCASSWARQETQYFGPGTRLLVL.